The 25 T cell receptor beta chains presented below share a single source sample, sequenced in a study of blood T cells in healthy people across ages. The second PCR ran about 6 to 12 cycles with a sample-barcoded 5' primer and J-beta primers. TCRdb recomputed calls from the 5' RACE reads with MiXCR, one row per CDR3 protein. In the table there are more than 800,000 distinct CDR3 sequences, under 30% of which are singletons. Sample: blood. Receptors originate from a woman of 80 years or more in good health.

At least ten counts were recorded for this clonotype. The V gene is TRBV6-5, the J gene TRBJ2-6, with D possibly TRBD1 on 6 matching bases. V was pared by 6 bases and J by 1 base, with 13 bases between. The CDR3 has 16 residues. Germline CDR1 is MNHEY and CDR2 is SVGAGI. CDR3 nucleotide sequence: TGTGCCAGCAGGACCCTGACAGGTTCTGGGGCCAACGTCCTGACTTTC. It codes for CASRTLTGSGANVLTF.

With regard to this clonotype: This sequence may be a read error, since a much larger clone differs from it by one base. The gene calls are TRBV7-9 and TRBJ2-3; 7 positions match TRBD1. CDR1 SEHNR and CDR2 FQNEAQ come from the germline V gene (reference sequence). The CDR3 is 16 residues long. The CDR3 nucleotides read TGTGCCAGCAGCCCGCCGGGACAGTCTAGCACAGGTACGCAGTATTTT. Its translation is CASSPPGQSSTGTQYF.

This chain links TRBV18 with TRBJ1-1, with D possibly TRBD1 on 6 matching bases. V was shortened by 8 bases and J by 5 bases, with 18 bases between the two germline ends. CDR1 KGHSH and CDR2 LQKENI come from the germline V gene. The CDR3 totals 14 residues. CDR3 in DNA: TGTGCCAGCACCCCTGCGGGGGCAACGACTGAAGCTTTCTTT. As protein: CASTPAGATTEAFF.

The chain links TRBV7-8 to TRBJ1-1; D is ambiguous. Germline V gene sequence: CDR1 SGHVS, CDR2 FQNEAQ. This CDR3 has 16 residues. The ends were cut back, 2 bases at V and 5 bases at J, with 18 bases in the middle. The CDR3 loop is CASSLSSPVSRTEAFF. The CDR3 DNA sequence: TGTGCCAGCAGCTTATCGTCCCCCGTTAGTAGGACTGAAGCTTTCTTT.

The chain combines TRBV20-1 with TRBJ2-1, with 13 positions matching TRBD2. V was pared by 6 bases and J by 8 bases, with 10 bases of the junction left unmatched. The length of the CDR3 is 15 residues. CDR1 DFQATT and CDR2 SNEGSKA come from the germline V gene (reference sequence). CDR3 bases: TGCAGTGCCCACCACGGACTAGCGGGAGTCGATGAGCAGTTCTTC. Translation: CSAHHGLAGVDEQFF.

On this clonotype itself: This could be a read error, since a much larger clone is one nucleotide away. V and J are TRBV20-1 and TRBJ1-1; maybe TRBD1 (5 bases). This CDR3 has 15 residues. CDR1 and CDR2 from the germline V gene are DFQATT and SNEGSKA (reference sequence). The germline V and J ends were trimmed by 0 bases and 6 bases, with 17 bases remaining between them. The CDR3 spells CSARDVGGTPAEAFF. CDR3 bases: TGCAGTGCTAGAGACGTGGGAGGGACCCCGGCTGAAGCTTTCTTT.

The sample holds many counts of this clonotype. V is TRBV29-1 and J is TRBJ2-5; D possibly corresponds to TRBD1 (6 bases). The CDR3 has 13 residues. V dropped 5 bases and J dropped 3 bases, with 13 bases sitting between them. Germline V gives CDR1 SQVTM, CDR2 ANQGSEA. Here the CDR3 reads CSVSRTEKETQYF. CDR3 nucleotide sequence: TGCAGCGTTAGCAGGACAGAGAAAGAGACCCAGTACTTC.

The chain uses TRBV19 and TRBJ1-2; no definite D call. CDR1 and CDR2 (germline): LNHDA, SQIVND (reference sequence). Trimming shortened V by 8 bases and J by 7 bases, and 17 bases separated the two germline ends. The CDR3 loop spans 13 amino acids. The CDR3 sequence: CASHGVGKSGYTF. As DNA, the CDR3 is TGTGCCAGTCACGGTGTGGGTAAGAGTGGCTACACCTTC.

The chain employs TRBV3-1 and TRBJ2-2, with D perhaps TRBD1 (5 bases). The CDR3 is 14 residues long. CDR1 and CDR2 (germline): LGHDT, YNNKEL (reference sequence). Trimming took off 1 base at V and 5 bases at J, with 8 bases between the two ends. CDR3: CASSQVRGTGELFF. The CDR3 DNA reads TGTGCCAGCAGCCAAGTTAGGGGAACCGGGGAGCTGTTTTTT. The full variable domain, its missing parts supplied by reference TRBV3-1 and TRBJ2-2, is DTAVSQTPKYLVTQMGNDKSIKCEQNLGHDTMYWYKQDSKKFLKIMFSYNNKELIINETVPNRFSPKSPDKAHLNLHINSLELGDSAVYFCASSQVRGTGELFFGEGSRLTVL.

This clonotype was seen at least ten times. The rearrangement joins TRBV7-9 to TRBJ2-6; 8 bases match TRBD1. CDR3 length: 16 amino acids. V lost 2 bases and J lost 2; bases outside the gene matches: 2. CDR1 is SEHNR, CDR2 FQNEAQ, per germline (reference sequence). In nucleotides, the CDR3 is TGTGCCAGCAGCTTACCGACAGGGGCTGGGGCCAACGTCCTGACTTTC. This sequence encodes CASSLPTGAGANVLTF.

This chain joins TRBV15 and TRBJ1-6; D is possibly TRBD1 (6 bases). V dropped 5 bases and J dropped 3 bases, with 8 bases sitting between them. From germline, CDR1 is LNHNV and CDR2 YYDKDF (reference sequence). The CDR3 totals 14 residues. CDR3 amino acids: CATSRDNYNSPLHF. The CDR3 coding sequence is TGTGCCACCAGCCGGGACAACTATAATTCACCCCTCCACTTT.

The J gene is TRBJ1-1, the V gene TRBV15; 9 nucleotides align to TRBD1. The germline gives CDR1 LNHNV, CDR2 YYDKDF (reference sequence). Germline trimming cut 0 bases from V and 6 bases from J; bases unmatched to any gene: 5. The CDR3 loop spans 15 amino acids. CDR3 nucleotide sequence: TGTGCCACCAGCAGAGATGGGGACAGGGCTTCTGAAGCTTTCTTT. It is translated as CATSRDGDRASEAFF. Complete variable domain (other parts from reference TRBV15 and TRBJ1-1): DAMVIQNPRYQVTQFGKPVTLSCSQTLNHNVMYWYQQKSSQAPKLLFHYYDKDFNNEADTPDNFQSRRPNTSFCFLDIRSPGLGDTAMYLCATSRDGDRASEAFFGQGTRLTVV.

V usage is TRBV20-1 and J usage is TRBJ2-1; no definite D call. CDR3 size: 13 residues. The V and J ends lost 6 bases and 5 bases respectively, with 14 bases between them. Germline lookup yields CDR1 DFQATT and CDR2 SNEGSKA (reference sequence). Here the CDR3 reads CSAQARTNNEQFF. In nucleotides, the CDR3 is TGCAGTGCCCAGGCCCGCACCAACAATGAGCAGTTCTTC.

This clonotype has at least ten counts. V is TRBV27 and J is TRBJ1-2; D gene unclear. The CDR3 is made up of 15 amino acids. Trimming took off 2 bases at V and 8 bases at J, with 18 bases between the two ends. CDR1 and CDR2 from the germline V gene are MNHEY and SMNVEV (reference sequence). DNA for the CDR3: TGTGCCAGCAGTTTAAGACACAACCCTCCTTTCGGCTACACCTTC. It encodes CASSLRHNPPFGYTF.

The rearrangement links TRBV11-2 to TRBJ2-3; 11 bases are a match to TRBD2. Looked up from germline, CDR1 is SGHAT and CDR2 is FQNNGV. V dropped 3 bases and J dropped 0; count of bases not matched to a gene: 5. This CDR3 region has 17 residues. Written as DNA, the CDR3 is TGTGCCAGCAGCTTTAGCGGGAGGGAATATAGCACAGATACGCAGTATTTT. Translated, it gives CASSFSGREYSTDTQYF.

This clonotype was counted ten times or more. This chain uses TRBV4-1 with TRBJ2-5, with 11 bases identical to TRBD2. The germline CDR1 and CDR2 sequences are MGHRA and YSYEKL. The J segment lost 1 base and the V segment lost 0 bases, leaving 7 bases of the junction unmatched. CDR3 length equals 18 residues. CDR3 in amino acids: CASSQEAASGGPQETQYF. For the CDR3, the DNA is TGCGCCAGCAGCCAAGAAGCGGCTAGCGGGGGGCCCCAAGAGACCCAGTACTTC.

The table lists this clonotype with many counts. V and J are TRBV7-9 and TRBJ2-1, with TRBD2 identical over 8 bases. V was pared by 10 bases and J by 5 bases, with 4 bases of the junction left unmatched. Germline values: CDR1 SEHNR, CDR2 FQNEAQ (reference sequence). CDR3 size: 12 residues. CDR3: CAITSGNNEQFF. The CDR3 region has the DNA TGTGCCATCACTAGCGGTAACAATGAGCAGTTCTTC.

This clonotype was picked up a small number of times. The genes are TRBV6-1 and TRBJ1-6; TRBD1 might be the D (5 bases). Trimming took 9 bases from V and 0 from J, leaving 12 bases between them. Looked up from germline, CDR1 is MNHNS and CDR2 is SASEGT. This CDR3 is 15 amino acids long. Here the CDR3 reads CASGRQSSYNSPLHF. CDR3 DNA sequence: TGTGCCAGTGGTCGACAGAGCTCCTATAATTCACCCCTCCACTTT.

The genes are TRBV12-3 or TRBV12-4 and TRBJ1-4, with D perhaps TRBD1 (6 bases). Trimming removed 3 bases from V and 12 bases from J, with 11 bases in between. This CDR3 is built from 12 residues. This CDR3 is CASSFRDTQLFF. The CDR3 nucleotides read TGTGCCAGCAGTTTCCGGGACACCCAACTGTTTTTT.

In its sample, this clonotype was seen many times. The chain has TRBV20-1 and TRBJ2-5; D possibly corresponds to TRBD2 (7 bases). CDR3 size: 13 residues. V was cut by 6 bases and J by 6 bases, with 17 bases left in between. Germline V gives CDR1 DFQATT, CDR2 SNEGSKA (reference sequence). The CDR3 DNA sequence: TGCAGTGCCCGCCCGGGGGGACATAAGACCCAGTACTTC. This gives the protein CSARPGGHKTQYF.

This sequence joins TRBV21-1 and TRBJ1-1. TRBV21-1 is a pseudogene. This CDR3 comprises 15 residues. The CDR3 region is CASSKSASLNTEAFF. The CDR3 DNA reads TGTGCCAGCAGCAAATCGGCCAGCTTGAACACTGAAGCTTTCTTT.

This clonotype was picked up many times. This chain joins TRBV7-2 and TRBJ2-1; the D gene is possibly TRBD1 (5 bases). Germline CDR1 SGHTA, CDR2 FQGNSA. The CDR3 is made up of 15 amino acids. Trimming stripped 5 bases from V and 1 base from J, with 12 bases between. In DNA form, the CDR3 reads TGTGCCAGCAGCCCGACAGTAATTTCCTACAATGAGCAGTTCTTC. Its protein is CASSPTVISYNEQFF.

This clonotype was counted a single time. This chain uses TRBV2 with TRBJ2-5, with D tentatively TRBD1 (6 bases). V lost 7 bases and J lost 11, with 17 bases in between. Germline CDR1 SNHLY, CDR2 FYNNEI. The CDR3 covers 12 residues. The CDR3 nucleotides are TGTGCCAGCAACCCAGGGGTCTATGAGCAGTACTTC. This codes for CASNPGVYEQYF.

This clonotype was seen ten or more times. The rearrangement uses TRBV5-1 and TRBJ1-5; a weak D match, TRBD1 (5 bases). V was pared by 4 bases and J by 3 bases, with 8 bases between. The length of the CDR3 is 13 residues. Per the germline V gene, CDR1 is SGHRS and CDR2 is YFSETQ. The CDR3, as DNA: TGCGCCAGCAGCACCGGGACCAATCAGCCCCAGCATTTT. It yields the protein CASSTGTNQPQHF.

The chain carries TRBV5-6 and TRBJ1-4, with TRBD1 matching 7 bases. V gave up 3 bases and J gave up 8 bases; unmatched junction bases: 13. The CDR3 runs 16 residues. Germline loops: CDR1 SGHDT, CDR2 YYEEEE. The CDR3 loop is CASSSLSERGQEKLFF. CDR3 coding DNA: TGTGCCAGCAGCTCCCTGTCGGAAAGGGGGCAAGAAAAACTGTTTTTT.